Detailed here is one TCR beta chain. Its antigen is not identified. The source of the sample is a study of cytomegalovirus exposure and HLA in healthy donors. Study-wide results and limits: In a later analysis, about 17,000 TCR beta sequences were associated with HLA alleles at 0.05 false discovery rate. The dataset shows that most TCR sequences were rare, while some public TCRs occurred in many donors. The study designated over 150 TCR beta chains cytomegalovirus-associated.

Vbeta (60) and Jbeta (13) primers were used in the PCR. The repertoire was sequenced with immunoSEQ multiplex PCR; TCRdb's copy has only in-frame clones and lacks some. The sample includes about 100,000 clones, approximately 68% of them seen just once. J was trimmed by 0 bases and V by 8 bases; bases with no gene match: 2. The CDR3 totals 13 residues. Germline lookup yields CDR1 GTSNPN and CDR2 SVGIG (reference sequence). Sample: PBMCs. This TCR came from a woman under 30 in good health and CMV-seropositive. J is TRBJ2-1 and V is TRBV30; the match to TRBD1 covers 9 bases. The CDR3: CARQGGSYNEQFF. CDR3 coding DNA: TGTGCCAGACAGGGGGGCTCCTACAATGAGCAGTTCTTC.